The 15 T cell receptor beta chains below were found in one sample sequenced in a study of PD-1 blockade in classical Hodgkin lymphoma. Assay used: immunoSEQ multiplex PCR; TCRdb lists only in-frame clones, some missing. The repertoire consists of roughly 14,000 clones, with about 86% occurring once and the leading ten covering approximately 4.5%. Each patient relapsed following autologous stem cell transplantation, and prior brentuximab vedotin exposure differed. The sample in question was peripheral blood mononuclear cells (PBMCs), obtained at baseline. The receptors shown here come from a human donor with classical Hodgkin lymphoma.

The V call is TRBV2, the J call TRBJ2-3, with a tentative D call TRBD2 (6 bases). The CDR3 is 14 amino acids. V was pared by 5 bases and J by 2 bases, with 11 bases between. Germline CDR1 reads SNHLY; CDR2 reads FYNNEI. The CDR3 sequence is CASSKERATDTQYF. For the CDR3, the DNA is TGTGCCAGCAGTAAAGAGCGGGCCACAGATACGCAGTATTTT.

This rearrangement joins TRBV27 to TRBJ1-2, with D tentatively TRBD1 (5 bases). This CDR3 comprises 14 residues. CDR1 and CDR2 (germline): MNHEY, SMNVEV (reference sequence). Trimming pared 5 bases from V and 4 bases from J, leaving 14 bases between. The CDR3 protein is CASSRGPTVYGYTF. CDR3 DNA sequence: TGTGCCAGCAGTAGAGGACCGACAGTCTATGGCTACACCTTC.

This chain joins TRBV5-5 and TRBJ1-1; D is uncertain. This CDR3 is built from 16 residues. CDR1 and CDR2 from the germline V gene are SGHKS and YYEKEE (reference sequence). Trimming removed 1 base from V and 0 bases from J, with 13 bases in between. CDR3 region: CASSLIFRNMNTEAFF. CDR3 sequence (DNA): TGTGCCAGCAGCTTGATTTTTAGAAACATGAACACTGAAGCTTTCTTT. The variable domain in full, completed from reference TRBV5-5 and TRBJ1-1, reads DAGVTQSPTHLIKTRGQQVTLRCSPISGHKSVSWYQQVLGQGPQFIFQYYEKEERGRGNFPDRFSARQFPNYSSELNVNALLLGDSALYLCASSLIFRNMNTEAFFGQGTRLTVV.

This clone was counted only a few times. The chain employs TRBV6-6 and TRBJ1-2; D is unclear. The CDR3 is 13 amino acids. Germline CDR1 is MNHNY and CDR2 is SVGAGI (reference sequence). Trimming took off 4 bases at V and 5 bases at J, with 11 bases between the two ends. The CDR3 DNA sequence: TGTGCCAGCAGTTTCTACCCCCCGTATGGCTACACCTTC. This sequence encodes CASSFYPPYGYTF.

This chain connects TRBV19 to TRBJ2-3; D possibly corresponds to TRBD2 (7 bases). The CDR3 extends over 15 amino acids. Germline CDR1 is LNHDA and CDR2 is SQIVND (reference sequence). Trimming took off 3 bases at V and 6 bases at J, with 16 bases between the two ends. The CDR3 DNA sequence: TGTGCCAGTAGTATGAAGGACGGGGGGCAGGATACGCAGTATTTT. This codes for CASSMKDGGQDTQYF. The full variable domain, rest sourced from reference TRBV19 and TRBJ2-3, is DGGITQSPKYLFRKEGQNVTLSCEQNLNHDAMYWYRQDPGQGLRLIYYSQIVNDFQKGDIAEGYSVSREKKESFPLTVTSAQKNPTAFYLCASSMKDGGQDTQYFGPGTRLTVL.

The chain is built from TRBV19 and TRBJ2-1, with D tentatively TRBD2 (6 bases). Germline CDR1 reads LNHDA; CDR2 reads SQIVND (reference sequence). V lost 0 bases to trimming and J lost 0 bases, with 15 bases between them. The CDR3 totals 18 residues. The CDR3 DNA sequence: TGTGCCAGTAGTATAGATTTATGGGGGGAGAGCTCCTACAATGAGCAGTTCTTC. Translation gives CASSIDLWGESSYNEQFF.

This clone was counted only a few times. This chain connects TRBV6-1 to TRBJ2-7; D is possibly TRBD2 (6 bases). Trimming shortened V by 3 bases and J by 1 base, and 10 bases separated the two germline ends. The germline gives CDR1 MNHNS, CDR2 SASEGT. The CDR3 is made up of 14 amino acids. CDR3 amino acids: CASSERDGSYEQYF. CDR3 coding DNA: TGTGCCAGCAGTGAGCGGGACGGGTCCTACGAGCAGTACTTC.

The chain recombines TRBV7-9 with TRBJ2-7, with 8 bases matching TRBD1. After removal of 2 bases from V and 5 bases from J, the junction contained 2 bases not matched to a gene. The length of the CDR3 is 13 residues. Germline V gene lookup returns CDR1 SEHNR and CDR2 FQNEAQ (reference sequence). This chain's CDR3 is CASSLQGAHEQYF. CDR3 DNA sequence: TGTGCCAGCAGCTTACAGGGGGCCCACGAGCAGTACTTC.

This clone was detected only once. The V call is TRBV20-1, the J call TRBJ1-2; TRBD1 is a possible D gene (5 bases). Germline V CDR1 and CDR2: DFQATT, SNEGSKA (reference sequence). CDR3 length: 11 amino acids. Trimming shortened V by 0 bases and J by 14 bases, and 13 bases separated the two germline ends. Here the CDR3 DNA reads TGCAGTGCTAGAGATGGGGCAGTTACTACCTTC. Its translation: CSARDGAVTTF.

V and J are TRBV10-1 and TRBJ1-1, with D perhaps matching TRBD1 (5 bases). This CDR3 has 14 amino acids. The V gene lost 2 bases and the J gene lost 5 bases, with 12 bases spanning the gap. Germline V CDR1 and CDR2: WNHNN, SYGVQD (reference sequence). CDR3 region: CASSEVVGGTEAFF. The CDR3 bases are TGCGCCAGCAGTGAGGTCGTTGGGGGGACTGAAGCTTTCTTT.

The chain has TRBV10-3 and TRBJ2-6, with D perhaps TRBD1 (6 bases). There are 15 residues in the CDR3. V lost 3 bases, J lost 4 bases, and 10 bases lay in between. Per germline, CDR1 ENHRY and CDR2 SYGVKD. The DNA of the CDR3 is TGTGCCATCAGTGATACAGGGATCGGGGCCAACGTCCTGACTTTC. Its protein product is CAISDTGIGANVLTF.

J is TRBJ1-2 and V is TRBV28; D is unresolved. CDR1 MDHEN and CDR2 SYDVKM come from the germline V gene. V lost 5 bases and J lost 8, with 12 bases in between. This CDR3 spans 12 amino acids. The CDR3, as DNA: TGTGCCAGCAGTATGCAAGGGTTGGGCTACACCTTC. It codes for CASSMQGLGYTF.

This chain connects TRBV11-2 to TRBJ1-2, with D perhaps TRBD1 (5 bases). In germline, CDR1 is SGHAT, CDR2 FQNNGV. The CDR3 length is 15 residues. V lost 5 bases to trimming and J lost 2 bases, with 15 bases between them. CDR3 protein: CASSPTWDLNYGYTF. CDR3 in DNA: TGTGCCAGCAGCCCGACTTGGGACCTGAACTATGGCTACACCTTC.

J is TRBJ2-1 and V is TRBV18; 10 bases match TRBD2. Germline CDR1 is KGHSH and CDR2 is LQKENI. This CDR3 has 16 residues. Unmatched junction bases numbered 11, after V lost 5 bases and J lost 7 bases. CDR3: CASSFLAGASGNEQFF. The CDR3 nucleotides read TGTGCCAGCTCATTTCTAGCGGGGGCCTCAGGGAATGAGCAGTTCTTC.

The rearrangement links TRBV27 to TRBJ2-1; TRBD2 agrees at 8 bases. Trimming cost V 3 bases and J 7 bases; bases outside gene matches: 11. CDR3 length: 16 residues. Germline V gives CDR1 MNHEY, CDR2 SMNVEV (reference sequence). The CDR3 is CASSFSAGGAGNEQFF. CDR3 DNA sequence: TGTGCCAGCAGTTTCAGCGCGGGGGGAGCGGGGAATGAGCAGTTCTTC.